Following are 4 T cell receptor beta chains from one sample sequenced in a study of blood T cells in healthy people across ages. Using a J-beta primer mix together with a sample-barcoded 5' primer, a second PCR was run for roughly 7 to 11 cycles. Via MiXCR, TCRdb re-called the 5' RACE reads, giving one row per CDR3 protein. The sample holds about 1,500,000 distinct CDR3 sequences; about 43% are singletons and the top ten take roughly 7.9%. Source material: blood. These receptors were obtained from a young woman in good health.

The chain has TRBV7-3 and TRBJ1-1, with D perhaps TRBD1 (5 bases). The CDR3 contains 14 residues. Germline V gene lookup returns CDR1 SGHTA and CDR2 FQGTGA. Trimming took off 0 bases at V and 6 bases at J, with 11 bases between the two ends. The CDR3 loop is CASSLTPGIAEAFF. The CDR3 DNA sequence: TGTGCCAGCAGCTTAACTCCAGGGATCGCTGAAGCTTTCTTT.

CDR3 in amino acids: CASSAPGAGSPLHF. CDR3 DNA sequence: TGTGCCAGCAGCGCCCCGGGGGCGGGATCACCCCTCCACTTT. V usage is TRBV9 and J usage is TRBJ1-6, with a possible D match to TRBD1 (6 bases). The CDR3 is made up of 14 amino acids. The V and J ends lost 3 bases and 10 bases respectively, with 14 bases between them. CDR1 is SGDLS, CDR2 YYNGEE, per germline.

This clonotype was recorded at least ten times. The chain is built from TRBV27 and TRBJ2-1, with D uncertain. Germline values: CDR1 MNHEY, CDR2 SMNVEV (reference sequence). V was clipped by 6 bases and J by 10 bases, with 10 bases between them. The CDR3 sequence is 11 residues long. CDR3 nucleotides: TGTGCCAGCAGAGGGTCCGGGGAGCAGTTCTTC. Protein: CASRGSGEQFF.

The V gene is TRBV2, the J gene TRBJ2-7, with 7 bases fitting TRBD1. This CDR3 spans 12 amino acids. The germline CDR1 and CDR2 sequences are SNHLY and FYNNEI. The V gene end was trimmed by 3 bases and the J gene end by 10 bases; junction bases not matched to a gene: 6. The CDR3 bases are TGTGCCAGCAGTGACAGGGGGTTCGAACAGTACTTC. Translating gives CASSDRGFEQYF.